A selection of T cell receptor beta chains follows, all from one sample in a study of T-cell memory formation after mild COVID-19. TCRdb analysed the 5' RACE reads with MiXCR anew, one entry per CDR3 protein. The table has about 190,000 distinct CDR3 sequences, over 9.5% seen once. Material: PBMCs or a T cell subset sorted from them (not recorded which). These receptors were collected from a young man who had mild COVID-19 (a few samples of this study predate the infection). Cell type and time point are not known. The CDR3 runs from the conserved cysteine through the conserved F or W. D genes are given only for firm matches. Size values are once, few and many counts, or a class for expanded clones, and some rows have none.

J: TRBJ1-2; D: -; length: 13; V: TRBV27; size: -; DNA: TGTGCCAGCAGTGCCGCGGACAGATATGGCTACACCTTC; CDR3: CASSAADRYGYTF
J: TRBJ1-1; D: -; length: 14; V: TRBV9; size: -; DNA: TGTGCCAGCAGCGTAGCGGGACAAGACACTGAAGCTTTCTTT; CDR3: CASSVAGQDTEAFF
J: TRBJ2-3; D: -; length: 11; V: TRBV5-1; size: few; DNA: TGCGCCAGCAGTTTTATGGATACGCAGTATTTT; CDR3: CASSFMDTQYF
J: TRBJ2-4; D: -; length: 14; V: TRBV5-5; size: few; DNA: TGTGCCAGCAGCTTGAATCAGGTTTGGGACATTCAGTACTTC; CDR3: CASSLNQVWDIQYF
J: TRBJ1-2; D: -; length: 13; V: TRBV7-8; size: -; DNA: TGTGCCAGCAGCGAACAGAGAACCTATGGCTACACCTTC; CDR3: CASSEQRTYGYTF
J: TRBJ1-2; D: TRBD1; length: 12; V: TRBV29-1; size: few; DNA: TGCAGCGTTGGACAGGGGAGGAGCGGCTACACCTTC; CDR3: CSVGQGRSGYTF
J: TRBJ1-4; D: -; length: 14; V: TRBV5-1; size: -; DNA: TGCGCCAGCAGCTTGGAGGTCGAAGGAGAAAAACTGTTTTTT; CDR3: CASSLEVEGEKLFF
J: TRBJ2-1; D: -; length: 15; V: TRBV9; size: -; DNA: TGTGCCAGCAGCGAGGGGGGGACCGATGGGTATGAGCAGTTCTTC; CDR3: CASSEGGTDGYEQFF
J: TRBJ2-7; D: TRBD1; length: 13; V: TRBV5-1; size: many; DNA: TGCGCCAGCAGCGGACAGGGGATGGACGAGCAGTACTTC; CDR3: CASSGQGMDEQYF
J: TRBJ1-2; D: -; length: 16; V: TRBV30; size: -; DNA: TGTGCCTGGAGTCCACTTCGATGGAGGGAAGGCTATGGCTACACCTTC; CDR3: CAWSPLRWREGYGYTF
J: TRBJ1-6; D: -; length: 15; V: TRBV5-1; size: -; DNA: TGCGCCAGCAGCTTGGAGAGTTTCGTCAGGTCACCCCTCCACTTT; CDR3: CASSLESFVRSPLHF
J: TRBJ2-7; D: TRBD2; length: 14; V: TRBV12-3/TRBV12-4; size: -; DNA: TGTGCCAGCAGAACGTCCGGGACTAGGTACGAGCAGTACTTC; CDR3: CASRTSGTRYEQYF
J: TRBJ1-1; D: -; length: 15; V: TRBV4-1; size: few; DNA: TGCGCCAGCAGCCAAGACCACCGAGGGGCCACTGAAGCTTTCTTT; CDR3: CASSQDHRGATEAFF
J: TRBJ2-5; D: TRBD2; length: 14; V: TRBV7-3; size: few; DNA: TGTGCCAGCAGCTTCCAGGGACTAGGGGAGACCCAGTACTTC; CDR3: CASSFQGLGETQYF
J: TRBJ2-2; D: -; length: 14; V: TRBV9; size: few; DNA: TGTGCCAGCAGCTCAGTAACGAACACCGGGGAGCTGTTTTTT; CDR3: CASSSVTNTGELFF
J: TRBJ1-1; D: -; length: 15; V: TRBV4-3; size: many; DNA: TGCGCCAGCAGCCAAGCCATCCAGGGTTTTACTGAAGCTTTCTTT; CDR3: CASSQAIQGFTEAFF
J: TRBJ2-2; D: TRBD2; length: 14; V: TRBV7-2; size: -; DNA: TGTGCCAGCAGCTTCGGGCTAGCGGGCGGGGAGCTGTTTTTT; CDR3: CASSFGLAGGELFF
J: TRBJ2-1; D: -; length: 15; V: TRBV20-1; size: -; DNA: TGCAGTGCTAGAGACGCTAGCGCGATCTACAATGAGCAGTTCTTC; CDR3: CSARDASAIYNEQFF
J: TRBJ2-7; D: -; length: 14; V: TRBV5-4; size: few; DNA: TGTGCCAGCAGCTTCGTCGGGACACCATACGAGCAGTACTTC; CDR3: CASSFVGTPYEQYF
J: TRBJ1-1; D: -; length: 13; V: TRBV29-1; size: -; DNA: TGCAGCGTGAGCAGGGAGATGAACACTGAAGCTTTCTTT; CDR3: CSVSREMNTEAFF
J: TRBJ2-3; D: TRBD1; length: 16; V: TRBV4-3; size: few; DNA: TGCGCCAGCAGCCAAAGTAGGGGACAGGGCACAGATACGCAGTATTTT; CDR3: CASSQSRGQGTDTQYF
J: TRBJ2-3; D: -; length: 18; V: TRBV15; size: many; DNA: TGTGCCACCAGCAGAGTACGGGGGGCGCCGGACGGCACAGATACGCAGTATTTT; CDR3: CATSRVRGAPDGTDTQYF
J: TRBJ1-1; D: TRBD1; length: 15; V: TRBV9; size: few; DNA: TGTGCCAGCAGCGCTGGGGACAGGGTGAACACTGAAGCTTTCTTT; CDR3: CASSAGDRVNTEAFF
J: TRBJ1-3; D: -; length: 11; V: TRBV29-1; size: few; DNA: TGCAGCGCCGGCGTTCTTGGCACCATATATTTT; CDR3: CSAGVLGTIYF
J: TRBJ1-4; D: -; length: 16; V: TRBV6-6; size: many; DNA: TGTGCCAGCACCATAGGAGGGGCGCTCTTTAATGAAAAACTGTTTTTT; CDR3: CASTIGGALFNEKLFF
J: TRBJ2-7; D: -; length: 16; V: TRBV19; size: few; DNA: TGTGCCAGTAGCTCAACCGCGTTGGCGGGGCAATACGAGCAGTACTTC; CDR3: CASSSTALAGQYEQYF
J: TRBJ2-2; D: -; length: 14; V: TRBV20-1; size: few; DNA: TGCAGTGCTACAGGGACCGCGAACACCGGGGAGCTGTTTTTT; CDR3: CSATGTANTGELFF
J: TRBJ2-2; D: TRBD1; length: 15; V: TRBV30; size: few; DNA: TGTGCCTGGAAAAAGACAGGGACCCACACCGGGGAGCTGTTTTTT; CDR3: CAWKKTGTHTGELFF
J: TRBJ1-4; D: -; length: 15; V: TRBV5-6; size: -; DNA: TGTGCCAGCAGCTTGTGGGCAGCAACTAATGAAAAACTGTTTTTT; CDR3: CASSLWAATNEKLFF